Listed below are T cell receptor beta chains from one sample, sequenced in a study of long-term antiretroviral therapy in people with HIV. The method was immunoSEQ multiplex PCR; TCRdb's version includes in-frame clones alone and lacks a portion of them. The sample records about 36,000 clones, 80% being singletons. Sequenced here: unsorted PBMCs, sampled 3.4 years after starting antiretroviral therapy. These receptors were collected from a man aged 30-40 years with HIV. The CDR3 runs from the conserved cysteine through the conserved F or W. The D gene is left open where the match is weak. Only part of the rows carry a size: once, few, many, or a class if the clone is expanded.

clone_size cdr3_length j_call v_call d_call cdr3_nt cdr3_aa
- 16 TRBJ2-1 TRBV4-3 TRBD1 TGCGCCAGCAGCCAAGAGCCGGGACAGGGGGCGGGTGAGCAGTTCTTC CASSQEPGQGAGEQFF
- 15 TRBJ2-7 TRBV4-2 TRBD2 TGTGCCAGCAGCCAAGTAGCGGGATCGTCCTACGAGCAGTACTTC CASSQVAGSSYEQYF
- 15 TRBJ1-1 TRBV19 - TGTGCCAGTAGTATTCGCGGGACACCGAACACTGAAGCTTTCTTT CASSIRGTPNTEAFF
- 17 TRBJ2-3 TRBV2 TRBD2 TGTGCCACGGGGGGGACTAGCGGGATTTACCCGGGTGATACGCAGTATTTT CATGGTSGIYPGDTQYF
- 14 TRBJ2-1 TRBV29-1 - TGCAGCGTCCCCGGGGACTTGTTCCACAATGAGCAGTTCTTC CSVPGDLFHNEQFF
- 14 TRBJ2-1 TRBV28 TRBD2 TGTGCCAGCAGTTTATCCGGGAGGGACAATGAGCAGTTCTTC CASSLSGRDNEQFF
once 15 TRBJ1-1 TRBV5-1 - TGCGCCAGCAGCTTGTACGTGAGGGGTGGGACTGAAGCTTTCTTT CASSLYVRGGTEAFF
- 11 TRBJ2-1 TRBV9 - TGTGCCAGCAGCTCCTACGGTGAGCAGTTCTTC CASSSYGEQFF
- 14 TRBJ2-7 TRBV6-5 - TGTGCCAGCAGCCCTACCTGGCGTGGTCACGAGCAGTACTTC CASSPTWRGHEQYF
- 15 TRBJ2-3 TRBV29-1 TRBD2 TGCAGCGTGGTTAGACTAGCGGGAGTCGTAGATACGCAGTATTTT CSVVRLAGVVDTQYF
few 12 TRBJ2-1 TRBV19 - TGTGCCAGCGGACAGCAGTACAATGAGCAGTTCTTC CASGQQYNEQFF
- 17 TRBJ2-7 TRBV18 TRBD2 TGTGCCAGCTCACCACCTGGACTAGCGGGGGACGGTGGAGAGCAGTACTTC CASSPPGLAGDGGEQYF
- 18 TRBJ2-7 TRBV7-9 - TGTGCCAGCAGCTTAGGCCAAGGGAAGGTCCTCTACTCCTACGAGCAGTACTTC CASSLGQGKVLYSYEQYF
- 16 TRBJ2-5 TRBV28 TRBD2 TGTGCCAGCAGCCCCCCGGGGGGGGTCCGGAGAGGGACCCAGTACTTC CASSPPGGVRRGTQYF
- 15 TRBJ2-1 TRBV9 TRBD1 TGTGCCAGCAGACCCCGGGACAGCTCCTACAATGAGCAGTTCTTC CASRPRDSSYNEQFF